This T cell receptor beta chain was identified during a study of neoadjuvant anti-PD-1 for oral cavity cancer. Across the whole study: Nivolumab at 3 mg/kg was mostly given biweekly, three to four doses, pre-surgery. Patients without progression got a fourth dose around day 43. Overall study findings and caveats: Pretreatment Treg/Th17 ratio correlated inversely with post-treatment tumor clonality.

About this clone: Its antigen remains unidentified.

Profiling relied on immunoSEQ multiplex PCR, and the TCRdb table lists in-frame clones only, not all of them. The repertoire holds 9,500 to 10,000 clones, 61% seen once, with about 4.8% in the top ten. The time point is: after neoadjuvant nivolumab, at surgical resection. Stage II-IVA oral cavity squamous cell carcinoma was new and untreated by systemic or radiation therapy. CDR1 SGHRS and CDR2 YFSETQ come from the germline V gene. This CDR3 contains 15 residues. After removal of 0 bases from V and 9 bases from J, the junction contained 7 bases not matched to a gene. The rearrangement uses TRBV5-1 and TRBJ2-1, with 9 bases aligning to TRBD2. The material was PBMCs, obtained after nivolumab (anti-PD-1) treatment. This TCR was sampled from a person aged 40 to 85 with oral cavity squamous cell carcinoma. CDR3 region: CASSLGGGREVEQFF. The CDR3 bases are TGCGCCAGCAGCTTGGGTGGCGGGAGGGAGGTTGAGCAGTTCTTC.